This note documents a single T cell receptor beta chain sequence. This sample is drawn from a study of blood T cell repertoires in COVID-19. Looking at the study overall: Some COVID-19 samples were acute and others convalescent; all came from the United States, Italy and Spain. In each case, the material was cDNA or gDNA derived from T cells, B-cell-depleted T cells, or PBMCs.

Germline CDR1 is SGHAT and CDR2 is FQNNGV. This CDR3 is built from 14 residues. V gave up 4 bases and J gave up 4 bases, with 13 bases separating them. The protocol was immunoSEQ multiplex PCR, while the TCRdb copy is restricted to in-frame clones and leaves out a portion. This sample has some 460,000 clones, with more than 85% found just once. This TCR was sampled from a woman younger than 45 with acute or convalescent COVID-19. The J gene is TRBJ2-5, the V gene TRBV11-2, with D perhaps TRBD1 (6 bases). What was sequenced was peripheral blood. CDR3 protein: CASSSPDSLETQYF. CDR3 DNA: TGTGCCAGCAGCTCCCCGGACAGTTTAGAGACCCAGTACTTC.